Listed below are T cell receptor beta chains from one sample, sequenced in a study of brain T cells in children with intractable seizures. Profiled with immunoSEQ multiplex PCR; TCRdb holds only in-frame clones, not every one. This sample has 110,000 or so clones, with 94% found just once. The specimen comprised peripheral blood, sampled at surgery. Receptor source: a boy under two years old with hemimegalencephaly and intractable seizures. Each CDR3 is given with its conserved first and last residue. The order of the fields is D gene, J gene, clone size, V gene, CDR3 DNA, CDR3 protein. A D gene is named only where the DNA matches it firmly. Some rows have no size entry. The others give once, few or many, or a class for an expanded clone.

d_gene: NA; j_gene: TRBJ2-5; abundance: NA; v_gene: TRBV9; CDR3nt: TGTGCCAGCAGCGTGACGAACTTAGAGACCCAGTACTTC; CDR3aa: CASSVTNLETQYF
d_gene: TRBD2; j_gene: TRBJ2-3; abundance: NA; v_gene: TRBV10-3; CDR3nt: TGTGCCATCAGAGGACTAGCGGGTGGGGATACGCAGTATTTT; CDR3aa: CAIRGLAGGDTQYF
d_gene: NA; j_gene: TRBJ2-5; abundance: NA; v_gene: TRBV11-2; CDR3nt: TGTGCCAGCAGCTTAGTGGCCCAAGAGACCCAGTACTTC; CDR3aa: CASSLVAQETQYF
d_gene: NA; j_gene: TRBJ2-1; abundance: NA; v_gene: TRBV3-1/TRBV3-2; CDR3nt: TGTGCCAGCAGCCAAGGCCTAGGGTCGCATGAGCAGTTCTTC; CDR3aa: CASSQGLGSHEQFF
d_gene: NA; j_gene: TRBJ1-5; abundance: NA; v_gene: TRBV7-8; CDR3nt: TGTGCCAGCAGCTTGAGGGGGAGGGGCGATTATAGCAATCAGCCCCAGCATTTT; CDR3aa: CASSLRGRGDYSNQPQHF
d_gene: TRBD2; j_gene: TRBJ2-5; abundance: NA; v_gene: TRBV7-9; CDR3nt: TGTGCCAGCAGCATCGGACTAGCGGGAGCCAGGGAGACCCAGTACTTC; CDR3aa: CASSIGLAGARETQYF
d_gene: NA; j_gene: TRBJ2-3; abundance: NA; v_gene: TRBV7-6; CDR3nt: TGTGCCAGCAGCCCCTTCGGCCTAGCCGTAGGAGATACGCAGTATTTT; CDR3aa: CASSPFGLAVGDTQYF
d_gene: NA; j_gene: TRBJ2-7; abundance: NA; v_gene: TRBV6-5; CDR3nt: TGTGCCAGCAGTCTTAACTACGAGCAGTACTTC; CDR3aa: CASSLNYEQYF
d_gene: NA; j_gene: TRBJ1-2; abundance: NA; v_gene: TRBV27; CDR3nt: TGTGCCAGCAGTTTGGGGACAAACTATGGCTACACCTTC; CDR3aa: CASSLGTNYGYTF
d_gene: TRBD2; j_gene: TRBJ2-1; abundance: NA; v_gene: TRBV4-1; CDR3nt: TGCGCCAGCAGCCAAGGACTAGCGGGACCCTACAATGAGCAGTTCTTC; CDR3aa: CASSQGLAGPYNEQFF
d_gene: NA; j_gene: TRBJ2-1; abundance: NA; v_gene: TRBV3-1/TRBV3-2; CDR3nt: TGTGCCAGCAGCCGTTTTCATGAGCAGTTCTTC; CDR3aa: CASSRFHEQFF
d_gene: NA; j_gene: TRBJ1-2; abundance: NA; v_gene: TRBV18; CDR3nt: TGTGCCAGCTCACCACCGGGGAGCTATGGCTACACCTTC; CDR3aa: CASSPPGSYGYTF
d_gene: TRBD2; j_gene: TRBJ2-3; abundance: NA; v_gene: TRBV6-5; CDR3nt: TGTGCCAGCAGCTGGACTAGCGGTAGCACAGATACGCAGTATTTT; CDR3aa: CASSWTSGSTDTQYF
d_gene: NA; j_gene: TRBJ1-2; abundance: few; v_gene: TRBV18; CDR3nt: TGTGCCAGCTCACCACCGGTCGCAGTCCCCCTGGATGGCTACACCTTC; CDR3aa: CASSPPVAVPLDGYTF
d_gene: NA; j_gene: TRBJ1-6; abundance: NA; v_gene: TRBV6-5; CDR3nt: TGTGCCAGCAGGTACTATAATTCACCCCTCCACTTT; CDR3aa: CASRYYNSPLHF
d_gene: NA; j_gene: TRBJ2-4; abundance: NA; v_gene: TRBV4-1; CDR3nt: TGCGCCCGTCAGTCGTGGGAGTCGACCAAAAACATTCAGTACTTC; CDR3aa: CARQSWESTKNIQYF
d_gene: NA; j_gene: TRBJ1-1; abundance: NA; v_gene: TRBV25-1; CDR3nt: TGTGCCAGCAGTACTACAGGGATGAACACTGAAGCTTTCTTT; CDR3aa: CASSTTGMNTEAFF
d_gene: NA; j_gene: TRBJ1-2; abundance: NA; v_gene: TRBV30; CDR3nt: TGTGCCTGGAGCCCCACGCGATATGGCTACACCTTC; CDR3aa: CAWSPTRYGYTF
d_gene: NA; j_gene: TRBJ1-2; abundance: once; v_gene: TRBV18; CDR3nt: TGTGCCAGCTCCCCAAGCGAAGGATCTTATGGCTACACCTTC; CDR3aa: CASSPSEGSYGYTF
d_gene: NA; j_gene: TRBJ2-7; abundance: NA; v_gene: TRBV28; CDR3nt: TGTGCCACCCGGGACGTTTCCTACGAGCAGTACTTC; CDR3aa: CATRDVSYEQYF
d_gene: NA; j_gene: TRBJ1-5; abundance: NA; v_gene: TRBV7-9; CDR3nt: TGTGCCAGCAGCTCACAGGGCTCTTGGAAGCCCCAGCATTTT; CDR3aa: CASSSQGSWKPQHF
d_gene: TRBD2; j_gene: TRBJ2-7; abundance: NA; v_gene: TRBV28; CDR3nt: TGTGCCAGCAGTCCTCCGTTGGGACTAGCGGGAGCGGGCGAGCAGTACTTC; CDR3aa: CASSPPLGLAGAGEQYF
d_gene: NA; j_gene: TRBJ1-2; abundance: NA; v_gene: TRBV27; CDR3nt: TGTGCCAGCAGTTTATATAAGGGTGACTATGGCTACACCTTC; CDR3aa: CASSLYKGDYGYTF
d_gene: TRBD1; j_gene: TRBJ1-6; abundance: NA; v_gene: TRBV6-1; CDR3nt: TGTGCCAGCAGTGAAATGGGACAGGGTTTGAATTCACCCCTCCACTTT; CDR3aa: CASSEMGQGLNSPLHF
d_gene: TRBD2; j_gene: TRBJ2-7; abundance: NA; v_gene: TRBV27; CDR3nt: TGTGCCACCCGGACTAGCGGAGATATCTACGAGCAGTACTTC; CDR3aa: CATRTSGDIYEQYF
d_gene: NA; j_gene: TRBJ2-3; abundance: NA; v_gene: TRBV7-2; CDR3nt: TGTGCCAGCAGCGGGGGCACAGATACGCAGTATTTT; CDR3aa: CASSGGTDTQYF
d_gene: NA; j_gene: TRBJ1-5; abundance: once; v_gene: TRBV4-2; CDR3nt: TGTGCCAGCAGCCAGACCGTTGATAGCAATCAGCCCCAGCATTTT; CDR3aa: CASSQTVDSNQPQHF
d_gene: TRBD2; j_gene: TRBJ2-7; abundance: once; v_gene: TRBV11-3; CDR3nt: TGTGCCAGCAGCTTAGAATCGGGGGGGTCCTACGAGCAGTACTTC; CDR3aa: CASSLESGGSYEQYF
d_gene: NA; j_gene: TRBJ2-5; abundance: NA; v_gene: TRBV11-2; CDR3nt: TGTGCCAGCAGCTTAGGGGGAGGGGGGACCCAGTACTTC; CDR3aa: CASSLGGGGTQYF
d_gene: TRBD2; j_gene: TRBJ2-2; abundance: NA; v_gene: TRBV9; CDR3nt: TGTGCCAGCAGCGTAGGCCTAGCGGGGACCGGGGAGCTGTTTTTT; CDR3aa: CASSVGLAGTGELFF
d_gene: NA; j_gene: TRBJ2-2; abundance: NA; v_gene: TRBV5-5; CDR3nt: TGTGCCAGCAGCCCCGGACTAAAGTACACCGGGGAGCTGTTTTTT; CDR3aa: CASSPGLKYTGELFF
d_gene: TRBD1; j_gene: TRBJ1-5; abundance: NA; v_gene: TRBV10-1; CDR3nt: TGCGCCAGCAGTGCGACAGGGATCATTCAGCCCCAGCATTTT; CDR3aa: CASSATGIIQPQHF